This T cell receptor beta chain came from a study of immune heterogeneity within non-small cell lung tumors. Multiplex PCR relied on 32 V and 13 J primers to amplify TCR beta CDR3. TCRdb itself ran the multiplex PCR reads through MiXCR, one entry per CDR3 protein. This repertoire shows 20,000 or so distinct CDR3 sequences, 25% to 30% found once; its top ten account for 3.7%. Germline CDR1 ENHRY, CDR2 SYGVKD. The CDR3 sequence is 13 residues long. Trimming pared 8 bases from V and 6 bases from J, leaving 14 bases between. Bulk tumor genomic DNA was the template, and each sample received around 0.55 ug. Every primary tumor yielded several biopsies, spaced far apart, that were taken during surgery. It was patients with untreated, newly diagnosed non-small cell lung cancer who underwent curative surgery. Surgery with curative intent was being performed on the donors, who were newly diagnosed non-small cell lung cancer patients.

The sample holds many counts of this clonotype. The rearrangement joins TRBV10-3 to TRBJ2-1; no clear D. The origin of this receptor is a man aged 40-49 years with non-small cell lung cancer. Material for sequencing was lung tumor tissue. This CDR3 reads CAIAPSGSNEQFF. CDR3 in DNA: TGTGCCATCGCCCCTTCGGGCTCCAATGAGCAGTTCTTC.